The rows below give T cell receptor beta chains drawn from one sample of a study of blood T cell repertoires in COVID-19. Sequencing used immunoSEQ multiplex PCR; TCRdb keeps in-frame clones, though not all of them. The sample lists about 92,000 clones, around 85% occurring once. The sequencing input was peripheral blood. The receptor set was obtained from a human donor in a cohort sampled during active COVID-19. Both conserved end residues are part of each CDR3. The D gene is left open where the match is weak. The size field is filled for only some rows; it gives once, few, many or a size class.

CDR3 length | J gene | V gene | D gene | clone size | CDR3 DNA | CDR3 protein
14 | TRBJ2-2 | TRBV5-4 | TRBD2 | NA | TGTGCCAGCAGCTTAAGCCGGGGGGCCGGGGAGCTGTTTTTT | CASSLSRGAGELFF
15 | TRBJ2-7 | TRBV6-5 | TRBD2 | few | TGTGCCAGCAGTTCCCCGGGACTAGGGGTGGACGAGCAGTACTTC | CASSSPGLGVDEQYF
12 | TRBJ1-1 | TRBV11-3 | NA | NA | TGTGCCAGCAGCCGAGGGGGAACTGAAGCTTTCTTT | CASSRGGTEAFF
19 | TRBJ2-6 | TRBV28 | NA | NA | TGTGCCAGCAGTTTAAGGGTAGCGCCTTCCCCCTCTGGGGCCAACGTCCTGACTTTC | CASSLRVAPSPSGANVLTF
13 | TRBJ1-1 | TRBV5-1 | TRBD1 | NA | TGCGCCAGCAGCTGGACAGGGAGAGGTGAAGCTTTCTTT | CASSWTGRGEAFF
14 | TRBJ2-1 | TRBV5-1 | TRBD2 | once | TGCGCCAGCAGCCGGGACTATTCCTACAATGAGCAGTTCTTC | CASSRDYSYNEQFF
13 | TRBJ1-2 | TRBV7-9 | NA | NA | TGTGCCAGCAGCTTAGACTCGAACTATGGCTACACCTTC | CASSLDSNYGYTF
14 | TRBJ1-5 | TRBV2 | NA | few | TGTGCCAGCAGACAAGGGACTGTCAATCAGCCCCAGCATTTT | CASRQGTVNQPQHF
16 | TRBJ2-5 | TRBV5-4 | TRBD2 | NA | TGTGCCAGCAGCCCCGGGACTAGCGGGACGAGGGAGACCCAGTACTTC | CASSPGTSGTRETQYF
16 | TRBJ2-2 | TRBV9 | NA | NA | TGTGCCAGCAGCGTAGCGGGTCGGCTATCGGACGGGGAGCTGTTTTTT | CASSVAGRLSDGELFF
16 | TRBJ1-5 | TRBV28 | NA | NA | TGTGCCAGCACCCCTGGGGGGGGAGTGAAGCATCAGCCCCAGCATTTT | CASTPGGGVKHQPQHF
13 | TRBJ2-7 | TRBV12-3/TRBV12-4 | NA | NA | TGTGCCAGCAGTCCCATTGACAGTACTCTCCCGACCTTC | CASSPIDSTLPTF
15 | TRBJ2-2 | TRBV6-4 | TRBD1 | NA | TGTGCCAGCAGGCCCGGGACAGGGGCTTCCGGGGAGCTGTTTTTT | CASRPGTGASGELFF
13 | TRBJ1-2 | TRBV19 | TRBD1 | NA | TGTGCCAGTTCCTTACAGGGGAGTCTCGGCTACACCTTC | CASSLQGSLGYTF
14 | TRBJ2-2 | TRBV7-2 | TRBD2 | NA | TGTGCCAGCAGCGCTAGCGGGAACACCGGGGAGCTGTTTTTT | CASSASGNTGELFF
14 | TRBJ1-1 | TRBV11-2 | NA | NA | TGTGCCAGCAGCTTAGAGCGAAGGAACACTGAAGCTTTCTTT | CASSLERRNTEAFF
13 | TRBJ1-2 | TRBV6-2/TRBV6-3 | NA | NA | TGTGCCAGCAGTTACTTCCCGAGTAGCGGCTACACCTTC | CASSYFPSSGYTF
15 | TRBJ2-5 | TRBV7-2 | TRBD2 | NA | TGTGCCAGCAGCTTAGTGGCTAGCGGGAAAGAGACCCAGTACTTC | CASSLVASGKETQYF
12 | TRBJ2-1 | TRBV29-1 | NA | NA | TGCAGCGTTGGGGCTTACGTCGGTGAGCAGTTCTTC | CSVGAYVGEQFF
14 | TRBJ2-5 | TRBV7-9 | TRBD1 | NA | TGTGCCGGCTCCCGGGACAGGGGACGAGAGACCCAGTACTTC | CAGSRDRGRETQYF
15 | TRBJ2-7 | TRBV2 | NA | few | TGTGCCAGCAGTGAAGCGGGGACATATGATGAGGAGCAGTACTTC | CASSEAGTYDEEQYF
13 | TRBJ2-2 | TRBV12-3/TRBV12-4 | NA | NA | TGTGCCAGCAGTTTTTTCGACACCGGGGAGCTGTTTTTT | CASSFFDTGELFF
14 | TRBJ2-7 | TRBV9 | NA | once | TGTGCCAGCAGCGTATACGGACAATCCTACGAGCAGTACTTC | CASSVYGQSYEQYF
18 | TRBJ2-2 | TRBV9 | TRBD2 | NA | TGTGCCAGCAGCCCGAAACTAACTAGCGTTGGTCTCCCCGGGGAGCTGTTTTTT | CASSPKLTSVGLPGELFF
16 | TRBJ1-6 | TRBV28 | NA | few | TGTGCCAGCAGTTTAGTCCTAGTGGGAGGTAATTCACCCCTCCACTTT | CASSLVLVGGNSPLHF
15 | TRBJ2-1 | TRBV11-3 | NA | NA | TGTGCCAGCAGCTTAGATTCGGGTTACGCTGCTGAGCAGTTCTTC | CASSLDSGYAAEQFF
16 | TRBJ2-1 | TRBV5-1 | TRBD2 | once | TGCGCCAGCAGCCCCGACCCTAGCGGGAGATTTAATGAGCAGTTCTTC | CASSPDPSGRFNEQFF
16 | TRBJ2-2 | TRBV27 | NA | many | TGTGCCAGCAGAACTTGGGCGGCGGGGTTTGGCGGGGAGCTGTTTTTT | CASRTWAAGFGGELFF
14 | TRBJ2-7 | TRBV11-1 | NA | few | TGTGCCAGCAGCTTAGGAGTCGTTATTTACGAGCAGTACTTC | CASSLGVVIYEQYF
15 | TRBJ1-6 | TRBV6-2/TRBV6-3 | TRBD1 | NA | TGTGCCAGCAGTTTAAGTGGACAGGGTAATTCACCCCTCCACTTT | CASSLSGQGNSPLHF
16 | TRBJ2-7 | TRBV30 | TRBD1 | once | TGTGCCTGGACCTCTCGGGGGACAGGGGGGCCCTACGAGCAGTACTTC | CAWTSRGTGGPYEQYF
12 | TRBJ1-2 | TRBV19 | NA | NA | TGTGCCAGTACAGAGGCGGGGCCTGGCTACACCTTC | CASTEAGPGYTF
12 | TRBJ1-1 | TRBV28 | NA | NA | TGTGCCACCAGGAGGGCGCTACGAGAAGCTTTCTTT | CATRRALREAFF
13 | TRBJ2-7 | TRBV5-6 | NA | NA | TGTGCCAGCAGCTCTACAGGGAGATACGAGCAGTACTTC | CASSSTGRYEQYF
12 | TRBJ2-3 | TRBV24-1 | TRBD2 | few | TGTGCCACTGGGACTATCGGAGATACGCAGTATTTT | CATGTIGDTQYF
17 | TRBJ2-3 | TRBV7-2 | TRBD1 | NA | TGTGCCAGCAGCTTAGCTCCCAGGGGGCGGGCCACAGATACGCAGTATTTT | CASSLAPRGRATDTQYF
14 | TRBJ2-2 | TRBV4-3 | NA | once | TGCGCCAGCAGCCCCGGAGGAGGCTCCAGGGAGCTGTTTTTT | CASSPGGGSRELFF
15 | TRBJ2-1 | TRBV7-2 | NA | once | TGTGCCAGCAGCTTAGATCCCAGCTCCTACAATGAGCAGTTCTTC | CASSLDPSSYNEQFF
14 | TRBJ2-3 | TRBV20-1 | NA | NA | TGCAGTGCTAGTTTCGGGGGAAGCACAGATACGCAGTATTTT | CSASFGGSTDTQYF
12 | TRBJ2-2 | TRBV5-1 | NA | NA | TGCGCCAGCAGCGTGGACACGGGGGAGCTGTTTTTT | CASSVDTGELFF
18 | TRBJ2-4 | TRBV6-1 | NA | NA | TGTGCCAGCAGTGAATTAGGGCGGCTAGCGATAGCCAAAAACATTCAGTACTTC | CASSELGRLAIAKNIQYF
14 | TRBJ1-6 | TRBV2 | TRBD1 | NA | TGTGCCAGCAGAGACGGACAGGCCTTTTCACCCCTCCACTTT | CASRDGQAFSPLHF
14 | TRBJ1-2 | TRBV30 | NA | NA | TGTGCCTGGAGTGTACGGGGGTTAAAACGAGGCTACACCTTC | CAWSVRGLKRGYTF
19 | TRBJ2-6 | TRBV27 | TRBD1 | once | TGTGCCAGCAGTTCCCTACGGACAGGGTTCAGCTCTGGGGCCAACGTCCTGACTTTC | CASSSLRTGFSSGANVLTF
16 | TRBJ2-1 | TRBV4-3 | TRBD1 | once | TGCGCCAGCAGCCACGTTCGGGACAGGGGGTACACTGAGCAGTTCTTC | CASSHVRDRGYTEQFF
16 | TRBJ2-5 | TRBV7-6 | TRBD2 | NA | TGTGCCAGCAGCTTAGACCCAACTAGCGGGAAGGAGACCCAGTACTTC | CASSLDPTSGKETQYF